This entry describes one T cell receptor beta chain. Its specificity is not known. The data were taken from a study of cytomegalovirus exposure and HLA in healthy donors. Study-wide results and caveats: In an earlier analysis, in fewer than 700 donors, most V segments appeared productive either ~87% or ~30% of the time.

Researchers ran the PCR with 60 Vbeta and 13 Jbeta primers. Assay: immunoSEQ multiplex PCR; the TCRdb copy retains only in-frame clones and omits some. The sample lists fewer than 200,000 clones; 70% to 80% were seen once. Deletions cut 4 bases from V and 5 bases from J, with 9 bases between. CDR3 length equals 14 residues. The germline CDR1 and CDR2 sequences are KGHSH and LQKENI. The sequence was obtained from a female donor in good health and CMV-seronegative. The specimen was PBMCs. The gene calls are TRBV18 and TRBJ1-6, with unresolved D. CDR3 residues: CASSLSPNNSPLHF. Here the CDR3 DNA reads TGTGCCAGCTCACTCAGTCCAAATAATTCACCCCTCCACTTT. Drawing the rest from reference TRBV18 and TRBJ1-6, the complete variable domain is NAGVMQNPRHLVRRRGQEARLRCSPMKGHSHVYWYRQLPEEGLKFMVYLQKENIIDESGMPKERFSAEFPKEGPSILRIQQVVRGDSAAYFCASSLSPNNSPLHFGNGTRLTVT.